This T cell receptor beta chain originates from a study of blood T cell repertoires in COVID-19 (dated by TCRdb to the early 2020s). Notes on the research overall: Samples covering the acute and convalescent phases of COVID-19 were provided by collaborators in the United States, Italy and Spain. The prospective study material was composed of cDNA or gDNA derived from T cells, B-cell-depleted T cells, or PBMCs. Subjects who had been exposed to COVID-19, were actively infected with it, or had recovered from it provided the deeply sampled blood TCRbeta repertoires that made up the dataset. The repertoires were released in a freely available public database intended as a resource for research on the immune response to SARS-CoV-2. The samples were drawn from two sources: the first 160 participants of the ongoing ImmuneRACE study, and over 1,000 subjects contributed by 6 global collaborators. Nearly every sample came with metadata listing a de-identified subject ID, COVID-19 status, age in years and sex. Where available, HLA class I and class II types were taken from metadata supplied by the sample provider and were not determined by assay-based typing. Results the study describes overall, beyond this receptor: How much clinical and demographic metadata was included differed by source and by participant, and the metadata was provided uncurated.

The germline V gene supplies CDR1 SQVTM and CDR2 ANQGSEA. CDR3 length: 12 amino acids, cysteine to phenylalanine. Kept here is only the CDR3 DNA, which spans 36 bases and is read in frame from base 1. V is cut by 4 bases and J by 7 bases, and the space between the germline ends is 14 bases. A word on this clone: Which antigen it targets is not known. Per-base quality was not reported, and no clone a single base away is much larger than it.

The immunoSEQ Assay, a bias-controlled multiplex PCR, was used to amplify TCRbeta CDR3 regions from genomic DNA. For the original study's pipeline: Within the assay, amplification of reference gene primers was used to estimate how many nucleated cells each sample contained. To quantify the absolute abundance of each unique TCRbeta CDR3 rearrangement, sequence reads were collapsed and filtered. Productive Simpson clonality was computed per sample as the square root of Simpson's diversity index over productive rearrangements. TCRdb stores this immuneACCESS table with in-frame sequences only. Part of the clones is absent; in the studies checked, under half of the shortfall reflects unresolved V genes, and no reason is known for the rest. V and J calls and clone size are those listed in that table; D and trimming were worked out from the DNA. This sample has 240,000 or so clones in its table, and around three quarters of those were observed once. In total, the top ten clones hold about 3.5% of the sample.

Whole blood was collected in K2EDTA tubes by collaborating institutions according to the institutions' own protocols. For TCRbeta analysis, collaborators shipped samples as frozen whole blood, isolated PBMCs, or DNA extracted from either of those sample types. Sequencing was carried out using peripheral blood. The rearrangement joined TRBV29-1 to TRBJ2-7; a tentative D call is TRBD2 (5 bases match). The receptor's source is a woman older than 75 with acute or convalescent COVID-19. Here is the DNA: TGCAGCGTTGCCGCCCGATGGAGGGAGCAGTACTTC. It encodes CSVAARWREQYF.